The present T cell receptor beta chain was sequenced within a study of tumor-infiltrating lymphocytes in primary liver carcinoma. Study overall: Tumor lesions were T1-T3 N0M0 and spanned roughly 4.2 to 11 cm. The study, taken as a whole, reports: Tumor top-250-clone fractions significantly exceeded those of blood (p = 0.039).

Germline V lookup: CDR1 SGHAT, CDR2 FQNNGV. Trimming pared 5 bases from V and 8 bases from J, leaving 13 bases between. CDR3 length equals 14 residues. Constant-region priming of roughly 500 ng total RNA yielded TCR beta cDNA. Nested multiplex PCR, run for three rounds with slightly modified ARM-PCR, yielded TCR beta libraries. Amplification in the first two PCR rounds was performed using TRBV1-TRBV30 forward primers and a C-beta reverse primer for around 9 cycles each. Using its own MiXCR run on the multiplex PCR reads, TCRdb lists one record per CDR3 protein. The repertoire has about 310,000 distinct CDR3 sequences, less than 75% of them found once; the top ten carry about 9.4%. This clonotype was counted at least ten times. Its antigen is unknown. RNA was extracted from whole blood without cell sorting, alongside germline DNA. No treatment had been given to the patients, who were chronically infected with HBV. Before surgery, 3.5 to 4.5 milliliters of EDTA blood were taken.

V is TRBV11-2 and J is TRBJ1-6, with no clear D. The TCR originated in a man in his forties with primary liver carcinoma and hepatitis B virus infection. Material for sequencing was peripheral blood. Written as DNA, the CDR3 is TGTGCCAGCAGCCGCTGGCAGCGGGATTCACCCCTCCACTTT. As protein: CASSRWQRDSPLHF.